This TCR beta chain was observed in a study of blood T cell repertoires in COVID-19 (dated by TCRdb to 2018 to 2020). As for the study more broadly: Collaborator samples came from the United States, Italy and Spain and covered acute and convalescent phases of COVID-19. The material from the prospective study consisted of cDNA or gDNA derived from T cells, B-cell-depleted T cells, or PBMCs. Subjects who had been exposed to COVID-19, were actively infected with it, or had recovered from it provided the deeply sampled blood TCRbeta repertoires that made up the dataset. The repertoires were released in a freely available public database intended as a resource for research on the immune response to SARS-CoV-2. Samples were obtained from the ongoing ImmuneRACE study (first 160 participants) and from over 1,000 subjects provided by 6 global collaborators. Sample metadata almost always included a de-identified subject ID, COVID-19 status, age in years and sex. Where HLA class I and class II types were available, the types were taken from metadata supplied by the sample provider, not from assay-based typing. General study outcomes and caveats: How much clinical and demographic metadata was included differed by source and by participant, and the metadata was provided uncurated.

Comment on this clone: What antigen it recognizes has not been identified. Per-nucleotide qualities are absent, and no much larger clonotype sits a single base away.

Inclusive of the bounding cysteine and phenylalanine, the CDR3 is 14 residues long. The sequence is cut down to CDR3 DNA, 42 bases in frame from base 1. V and J lose 1 base and 4 bases, and a span of 11 bases separates them. Based on the germline V gene, the CDR1 and CDR2 sequences are SGHTA and FQGNSA. One collaborating source in Seattle enrolled patients while the patients were actively infected and followed the patients over time throughout the course of disease. Each collaborating institution followed its own protocols to collect whole blood in K2EDTA tubes. For TCRbeta analysis, collaborators shipped samples as frozen whole blood, isolated PBMCs, or DNA extracted from either of those sample types. The immunoSEQ Assay, a bias-controlled multiplex PCR, was used to amplify TCRbeta CDR3 regions from genomic DNA. The published analysis was carried out like this. Nucleated cell counts per sample were estimated from amplification of reference gene primers within the assay. To quantify the absolute abundance of each unique TCRbeta CDR3 rearrangement, sequence reads were collapsed and filtered. For each sample, productive Simpson clonality was calculated by taking the square root of Simpson's diversity index across productive rearrangements. TCRdb provides this immuneACCESS table in a form limited to in-frame rearrangements. Some clones are lacking; in checked studies, under half of them reflect an unresolved V gene, and why the rest are absent is not known. V and J calls and clone size are those listed in that table; D and trimming were worked out from the DNA. The sample profile shows fewer than 450,000 clones; 88% of them were found once. The ten largest clones add up to 6% to 8.5% of the sample.

The chain is assembled from TRBV7-2 and TRBJ2-7, and possibly TRBD2, on 5 matching bases. The sequencing input was peripheral blood. This clonotype was sampled from a woman aged 70-85 years with COVID-19, enrolled during active disease. The DNA reads as follows: TGTGCCAGCAGCTTAGGGCTAGCTGGGTACGAGCAGTACTTC. Its protein reads: CASSLGLAGYEQYF.